Below, 26 T cell receptor beta chains from the same sample are listed, as sequenced in a study of OX40 agonist ivuxolimab in advanced cancers. The data were produced by immunoSEQ multiplex PCR, yet TCRdb's version contains in-frame clones alone and is incomplete. This table has tens of thousands of clones, nearly 75% appearing once. The sample in question was CD4+ or CD8+ T cells sorted from blood, obtained in a trial of the OX40 agonist ivuxolimab. The source is an adult with an advanced solid tumor such as melanoma, head and neck, liver or kidney cancer.

The V gene is TRBV5-3, the J gene TRBJ1-2; perhaps TRBD1 as D (5 bases). TRBV5-3 carries the ORF label, with uncertain function. This CDR3 is 14 amino acids long. Trimming removed 0 bases at V and 3 bases at J, with 9 bases between. CDR3: CARSLVARDYGYTF. CDR3 nucleotide sequence: TGTGCCAGAAGCTTGGTAGCCAGGGACTATGGCTACACCTTC.

The chain joins TRBV6-5 to TRBJ1-2; 7 bases agree with TRBD1. This CDR3 has 15 amino acids. The junction had 13 bases not matched to a gene; V was cut back by 4 bases and J by 8 bases. Germline values: CDR1 MNHEY, CDR2 SVGAGI. The chain's CDR3 is CASSLRPGQSKGYTF. CDR3 sequence (DNA): TGTGCCAGCAGTTTGAGACCGGGACAGTCGAAAGGCTACACCTTC.

This clone is judged medium-sized (0.01 to 0.1%). V and J are TRBV5-1 and TRBJ1-1; a weak D match, TRBD1 (5 bases). The CDR3 contains 13 residues. Per the germline V gene, CDR1 is SGHRS and CDR2 is YFSETQ. Trimming took off 5 bases at V and 1 base at J, with 9 bases between the two ends. The chain's CDR3 is CASRQGKNTEAFF. The CDR3 DNA sequence: TGCGCCAGCAGGCAGGGAAAGAACACTGAAGCTTTCTTT.

About this clone itself: This CDR3 is missing its conserved last phenylalanine or tryptophan, likely due to a read error. The DNA is omitted, as the CDR3 cannot be located on it reliably, and the CDR3 follows TCRdb's listing. The chain is built from TRBV9 and TRBJ1-4. The V gene's germline CDR1 is SGDLS and CDR2 YYNGEE. The CDR3 totals 10 residues, both ends included. Here the CDR3 reads CASSGLGPSL.

Of note for this clone: Other DNA sequences in the sample encode the same CDR3. This sequence joins TRBV5-5 and TRBJ1-4, with 7 nucleotides matching TRBD1. Trimming cost V 4 bases and J 6 bases; bases outside gene matches: 6. Germline CDR1 is SGHKS and CDR2 is YYEKEE (reference sequence). The CDR3 totals 14 residues. In DNA, the CDR3 is TGTGCCAGCAGCCCCACCGGGACAGATGAAAAACTGTTTTTT. It codes for CASSPTGTDEKLFF.

The chain carries TRBV6-6 and TRBJ2-2; D is uncertain. CDR1 MNHNY and CDR2 SVGAGI come from the germline V gene (reference sequence). CDR3 size: 15 residues. V was shortened by 6 bases and J by 0 bases, with 11 bases between the two germline ends. As DNA, the CDR3 is TGTGCCAGCAGAACGACGGATGCGAACACCGGGGAGCTGTTTTTT. Encoded protein: CASRTTDANTGELFF.

The gene calls are TRBV19 and TRBJ2-2, with 12 bases matching TRBD2. Germline V gives CDR1 LNHDA, CDR2 SQIVND (reference sequence). The V and J ends lost 4 bases and 1 base, in that order; junction bases with no gene match: 7. CDR3 size: 18 residues. CDR3 nucleotide sequence: TGTGCCAGTAGTAATGAGGCTAGCGGGGGGGTGAACACCGGGGAGCTGTTTTTT. This encodes CASSNEASGGVNTGELFF.

This rearrangement joins TRBV5-4 to TRBJ2-3; 7 bases align to TRBD2. J was trimmed by 1 base and V by 1 base; bases with no gene match: 3. The CDR3 extends over 15 amino acids. CDR1 is SGHNT and CDR2 is YYREEE in the germline V gene (reference sequence). The CDR3 reads CASSLITSGTDTQYF. The CDR3 nucleotides are TGTGCCAGCAGCTTGATCACTAGCGGCACAGATACGCAGTATTTT.

This rearrangement joins TRBV4-1 to TRBJ2-7; TRBD1 aligns across 9 bases. V gave up 4 bases and J gave up 3 bases; unmatched junction bases: 4. The length of the CDR3 is 14 residues. Per germline, CDR1 MGHRA and CDR2 YSYEKL. The CDR3 protein is CASSPTGGRYEQYF. In DNA form, the CDR3 reads TGCGCCAGCAGCCCGACAGGGGGTCGCTACGAGCAGTACTTC.

The genes are TRBV30 and TRBJ2-5; D gene unclear. Trimming removed 3 bases at V and 0 bases at J, with 8 bases between. This CDR3 is built from 13 residues. Germline V gene lookup returns CDR1 GTSNPN and CDR2 SVGIG (reference sequence). The CDR3 region has the DNA TGTGCCTGGAGGGACGGGTACCAAGAGACCCAGTACTTC. It yields the protein CAWRDGYQETQYF.

This clone was observed a few times. The chain links TRBV7-2 to TRBJ1-2, with 7 bases aligning to TRBD1. The CDR3 extends over 14 amino acids. Germline V gene sequence: CDR1 SGHTA, CDR2 FQGNSA. The V and J ends lost 5 bases and 4 bases, in that order; junction bases with no gene match: 7. CDR3 DNA: TGTGCCAGCAGCCCCGGACAGGTATCCTATGGCTACACCTTC. Translation: CASSPGQVSYGYTF. The whole variable domain, filled in from reference TRBV7-2 and TRBJ1-2, reads GAGVSQSPSNKVTEKGKDVELRCDPISGHTALYWYRQSLGQGLEFLIYFQGNSAPDKSGLPSDRFSAERTGGSVSTLTIQRTQQEDSAVYLCASSPGQVSYGYTFGSGTRLTVV.

Here the CDR3 DNA reads TGTGCCAGCAGCAAATCCTCCGGACTAGCTGGATCCTACGAGCAGTACTTC. It encodes CASSKSSGLAGSYEQYF. The rearrangement links TRBV21-1 to TRBJ2-7; TRBD2 reflects the table's D call only, with no check against the DNA. TRBV21-1 is marked as a pseudogene. The CDR3 has 17 residues.

V usage is TRBV5-8 and J usage is TRBJ1-3, with 9 bases aligning to TRBD1. The CDR3 runs 16 residues. Germline trimming cut 4 bases from V and 4 bases from J; bases unmatched to any gene: 9. CDR1 is SGHTS and CDR2 is YDEGEE in the germline V gene. The CDR3 bases are TGTGCCAGCAGCGGGTGGACAGGGGCGAGCGGAAACACCATATATTTT. This codes for CASSGWTGASGNTIYF.

For the CDR3, the DNA is TGTGCCTGGAATTCCTACAGGGGCCTGAATTCACCCCTCCACTTT. Translated, it gives CAWNSYRGLNSPLHF. The chain uses TRBV30 and TRBJ1-6; 7 bases map to TRBD1. The CDR3 is made up of 15 amino acids. CDR1 and CDR2 (germline): GTSNPN, SVGIG (reference sequence). Losses at the gene ends were 4 bases for V and 7 bases for J; bases not matched to a gene: 10.

The J gene is TRBJ1-2, the V gene TRBV29-1; TRBD1 matches 10 bases. Germline trimming cut 4 bases from V and 6 bases from J; bases unmatched to any gene: 5. This CDR3 is built from 13 residues. Germline assignment: CDR1 SQVTM and CDR2 ANQGSEA. Here the CDR3 DNA reads TGCAGCGTTGTCGGGACAGGGGCCGATGGCTACACCTTC. Protein product: CSVVGTGADGYTF.

The chain links TRBV10-3 to TRBJ1-1; 9 bases map to TRBD1. The CDR3 contains 14 residues. Germline CDR1 reads ENHRY; CDR2 reads SYGVKD. Trimming cost V 6 bases and J 1 base; bases outside gene matches: 3. The CDR3 nucleotides are TGTGCCATCAGAATACAGGGGGCGAACACTGAAGCTTTCTTT. Its protein product is CAIRIQGANTEAFF.

For this clone: A much larger clone differs from this one at a single base, so this may be a read error. Other DNA sequences in the same sample also yield this CDR3. The rearrangement joins TRBV2 to TRBJ1-6; a weak D match, TRBD1 (5 bases). V lost 6 bases and J 7 bases, leaving 10 bases between the germline ends. The CDR3 is 13 amino acids. CDR1 and CDR2 (germline): SNHLY, FYNNEI. CDR3 region: CASSGTDNSPLHF. The DNA of the CDR3 is TGTGCCAGCAGCGGGACGGACAATTCACCCCTCCACTTT. Combining the CDR3 with reference TRBV2 and TRBJ1-6 gives the whole variable domain EPEVTQTPSHQVTQMGQEVILRCVPISNHLYFYWYRQILGQKVEFLVSFYNNEISEKSEIFDDQFSVERPDGSNFTLKIRSTKLEDSAMYFCASSGTDNSPLHFGNGTRLTVT.

This clone has a single count. J is TRBJ1-5 and V is TRBV28; 9 nucleotides align to TRBD1. Germline-derived CDR1 and CDR2 are MDHEN and SYDVKM. The J segment lost 6 bases and the V segment lost 5 bases, leaving 5 bases of the junction unmatched. This CDR3 region has 14 residues. In nucleotides, the CDR3 is TGTGCCAGCAGTCCTGGGACAGGGTCTCAGCCCCAGCATTTT. Its protein product is CASSPGTGSQPQHF. The full variable domain, with the rest looked up from reference TRBV28 and TRBJ1-5, is DVKVTQSSRYLVKRTGEKVFLECVQDMDHENMFWYRQDPGLGLRLIYFSYDVKMKEKGDIPEGYSVSREKKERFSLILESASTNQTSMYLCASSPGTGSQPQHFGDGTRLSIL.

The rearrangement uses TRBV29-1 and TRBJ1-2; D is possibly TRBD1 (5 bases). The V gene's germline CDR1 is SQVTM and CDR2 ANQGSEA. Trimming took off 1 base at V and 8 bases at J, with 20 bases between the two ends. The CDR3 consists of 15 residues. CDR3 nucleotides: TGCAGCGTTGAAGGACCGACAGTGTTAGGGCCGGGCTACACCTTC. Translation gives CSVEGPTVLGPGYTF.

This CDR3 reads CASSQVTWGDTQYF. CDR3 sequence (DNA): TGCGCCAGCAGCCAAGTAACGTGGGGCGATACGCAGTATTTT. The J gene is TRBJ2-3, the V gene TRBV4-1; tentatively, D is TRBD1 (5 bases). CDR3 length: 14 amino acids. CDR1 MGHRA and CDR2 YSYEKL come from the germline V gene. V lost 1 base and J 6 bases, leaving 11 bases between the germline ends.

The gene calls are TRBV2 and TRBJ2-4; D call uncertain. There are 14 residues in the CDR3. V lost 6 bases, J lost 0 bases, and 9 bases lay in between. Looked up from germline, CDR1 is SNHLY and CDR2 is FYNNEI. CDR3 amino acids: CASSPALAKNIQYF. CDR3 bases: TGTGCCAGCAGCCCAGCACTAGCCAAAAACATTCAGTACTTC.

The gene calls are TRBV6-4 and TRBJ1-2; D unresolved. V was clipped by 9 bases and J by 7 bases, with 18 bases between them. CDR1 is MRHNA, CDR2 SNTAGT, per germline. The CDR3 contains 13 residues. CDR3 sequence reads: CARLSREKGGYTF. CDR3 DNA: TGTGCCAGGTTATCACGGGAGAAGGGTGGCTACACCTTC.

The chain couples TRBV5-1 to TRBJ2-7, with D uncertain. V dropped 5 bases and J dropped 1 base, with 7 bases sitting between them. The CDR3 sequence is 12 residues long. Germline V gene lookup returns CDR1 SGHRS and CDR2 YFSETQ. The CDR3 protein is CASRDGSYEQYF. The CDR3 DNA reads as TGCGCCAGCAGGGACGGTTCCTACGAGCAGTACTTC.

The chain employs TRBV7-9 and TRBJ2-2, with TRBD1 identical over 7 bases. The CDR3 runs 19 residues. Germline V gene data show CDR1 as SEHNR and CDR2 as FQNEAQ (reference sequence). The V gene end was trimmed by 5 bases and the J gene end by 6 bases; junction bases not matched to a gene: 21. In DNA, the CDR3 is TGTGCCAGCAGCCAGTCGACAGGGTCGGTCAACCGGGTGGCCGGGGAGCTGTTTTTT. This translates into CASSQSTGSVNRVAGELFF.

This rearrangement joins TRBV6-6 to TRBJ1-1; a weak D match, TRBD1 (5 bases). The CDR3 is made up of 12 amino acids. Deletions cut 8 bases from V and 5 bases from J, with 12 bases between. Germline loops: CDR1 MNHNY, CDR2 SVGAGI (reference sequence). The CDR3 sequence: CASQRGVTEAFF. In DNA form, the CDR3 reads TGTGCCAGCCAAAGGGGAGTTACTGAAGCTTTCTTT.

The chain recombines TRBV29-1 with TRBJ2-1; 10 positions agree with TRBD1. The CDR3 totals 16 residues. Losses at the gene ends were 2 bases for V and 7 bases for J; bases not matched to a gene: 11. The germline V gene has CDR1 SQVTM and CDR2 ANQGSEA. DNA for the CDR3: TGCAGCGTTGAATTCCCCGGGACAGGGGTAGCAAATGAGCAGTTCTTC. As protein: CSVEFPGTGVANEQFF.